These 10 T cell receptor beta chains share one sample of origin, sequenced in a study of control samples from healthy donors and cancer patients. TCRdb's copy holds only in-frame clones and misses some; the assay was immunoSEQ multiplex PCR. The sample holds tens of thousands of clones, roughly 90% seen once. Sequenced material: blood. Receptor source: a man aged 45 to 65 in good health.

In regard to this clone: Other DNA sequences in this specimen translate into the identical CDR3. The chain uses TRBV5-1 and TRBJ2-3, with D tentatively TRBD1 (6 bases). Germline CDR1 is SGHRS and CDR2 is YFSETQ. The ends were cut back, 3 bases at V and 0 bases at J, with 11 bases in the middle. This CDR3 is built from 15 residues. The CDR3 nucleotides read TGCGCCAGCAGCTCACGGACAGCTAGCACAGATACGCAGTATTTT. It is translated as CASSSRTASTDTQYF.

The rearrangement joins TRBV9 to TRBJ2-6, with TRBD2 matching 8 bases. V lost 3 bases and J lost 1; bases outside the gene matches: 18. The CDR3 covers 21 residues. Per germline, CDR1 SGDLS and CDR2 YYNGEE. Written as DNA, the CDR3 is TGTGCCAGCAGCGCCAACCAGATTAGCGGGGCCTTGCCTTCTGGGGCCAACGTCCTGACTTTC. Residues: CASSANQISGALPSGANVLTF.

This chain connects TRBV2 to TRBJ2-4; TRBD1 matches 10 bases. The CDR3 runs 18 residues. From germline, CDR1 is SNHLY and CDR2 FYNNEI. The V gene end was trimmed by 4 bases and the J gene end by 5 bases; junction bases not matched to a gene: 14. The CDR3 DNA follows: TGTGCCAGCAGTGGCCGGGACAGGGGCGGTTTCGGGCAAAACATTCAGTACTTC. It specifies CASSGRDRGGFGQNIQYF.

This chain connects TRBV10-3 to TRBJ1-4, with 7 bases matching TRBD1. The CDR3 is 15 amino acids. CDR1 is ENHRY and CDR2 is SYGVKD in the germline V gene. V shed 4 bases and J 3 bases; nucleotides not matched to a gene: 5. The CDR3 is CAISATGEANEKLFF. CDR3 coding DNA: TGTGCCATCAGTGCTACAGGGGAGGCTAATGAAAAACTGTTTTTT.

The chain uses TRBV6-5 and TRBJ1-1; 7 nucleotides align to TRBD1. The germline gives CDR1 MNHEY, CDR2 SVGAGI. The CDR3 has 15 amino acids. J lost 4 bases, V lost 6 bases, and 11 bases had no gene match. The CDR3 DNA reads as TGTGCCAGCAGCACCACAGGGGTGGGTCGCACTGAAGCTTTCTTT. Translated, it gives CASSTTGVGRTEAFF.

This chain uses TRBV18 with TRBJ1-1, with D possibly being TRBD1 (5 bases). The V gene lost 3 bases and the J gene lost 1 base, with 15 bases spanning the gap. The CDR3 runs to 16 residues. Per the germline V gene, CDR1 is KGHSH and CDR2 is LQKENI. The CDR3 nucleotides are TGTGCCAGCTCACCGGATAGGTTGAGGGGGAACACTGAAGCTTTCTTT. This translates into CASSPDRLRGNTEAFF. Supplemented by reference TRBV18 and TRBJ1-1, the full variable domain reads NAGVMQNPRHLVRRRGQEARLRCSPMKGHSHVYWYRQLPEEGLKFMVYLQKENIIDESGMPKERFSAEFPKEGPSILRIQQVVRGDSAAYFCASSPDRLRGNTEAFFGQGTRLTVV.

CDR3 sequence reads: CASSYGGAGAGELFF. CDR3 bases: TGTGCCAGCAGTTACGGGGGGGCCGGCGCCGGGGAGCTGTTTTTT. The rearrangement joins TRBV6-2 or TRBV6-3 to TRBJ2-2, with D perhaps matching TRBD2 (7 bases). The germline gives CDR1 MNHEY, CDR2 SVGEGT. This CDR3 has 15 residues. V was shortened by 2 bases and J by 6 bases, with 13 bases between the two germline ends.

CDR3 residues: CASSDSSGADTQYF. The CDR3 DNA reads TGTGCCAGCAGTGACTCTAGCGGGGCAGATACGCAGTATTTT. The chain links TRBV6-4 to TRBJ2-3, with 8 nucleotides matching TRBD2. Germline lookup yields CDR1 MRHNA and CDR2 SNTAGT. V dropped 0 bases and J dropped 4; count of bases not matched to a gene: 0. The CDR3 extends over 14 amino acids.

V usage is TRBV19 and J usage is TRBJ1-5; 12 nucleotides align to TRBD1. This CDR3 has 16 residues. The trim removed 3 bases at V and 7 bases at J, leaving 7 bases unmatched. CDR1 LNHDA and CDR2 SQIVND come from the germline V gene (reference sequence). The CDR3 nucleotides read TGTGCCAGTAGTATTCGGGGGACAGGGGGCAGACAGCCCCAGCATTTT. Its protein product is CASSIRGTGGRQPQHF.

The chain couples TRBV10-3 to TRBJ1-1; possible D gene TRBD1, 5 bases. V shed 3 bases and J shed 6 bases, with 17 bases lying between them. The CDR3 has 15 residues. Germline V gene lookup returns CDR1 ENHRY and CDR2 SYGVKD. CDR3: CAISDQAPTGAEAFF. The CDR3 DNA reads as TGTGCCATCAGTGATCAAGCCCCCACAGGCGCTGAAGCTTTCTTT.